This T cell receptor (beta chain) was retrieved from a study of Ad26.COV2.S vaccination and SARS-CoV-2 variants. Across the whole study: The donor belonged to the COV1001 Ad26.COV2.S trial arm. The vaccine Ad26.COV2.S was put into the muscle once, or twice with 56 days between.

Described treatment: over 15 received Ad26.COV2.S at low or high dose, single or two shots; about 5 received placebo; per-sample allocation not given. Sampling was performed 63 days after the first vaccine or placebo injection. The CDR3 runs 15 residues. Trimming pared 0 bases from V and 7 bases from J, leaving 14 bases between. Germline V lookup: CDR1 SGHDT, CDR2 YYEEEE. Data came from immunoSEQ multiplex PCR; TCRdb stores just in-frame clones and leaves some out. Of 300,000 to 350,000 clones listed, approximately 90% are singletons. The chain carries TRBV5-6 and TRBJ2-1; D is perhaps TRBD1 (5 bases). The TCR sequence derives from a person aged 18-65 years who received the Ad26.COV2.S COVID-19 vaccine or a placebo. The specimen was peripheral blood, collected in a trial of Ad26.COV2.S vaccine versus placebo. The CDR3 region has the DNA TGTGCCAGCAGCTTGGGATTCAGGGCTGGGAATGAGCAGTTCTTC. Protein sequence: CASSLGFRAGNEQFF.